The 13 T cell receptor beta chains presented below share a single source sample, sequenced in a study of blood T cells in healthy people across ages. Primed by a sample-barcoded 5' primer and a J-beta primer mix, a second PCR proceeded for about 6 to 12 cycles. TCRdb reprocessed the 5' RACE reads via MiXCR and lists one record per CDR3 protein. The data show roughly 900,000 distinct CDR3 sequences, about 48% seen once. Sequencing was carried out using blood. These receptors were obtained from a man aged 30 to 39 in good health.

This clonotype was seen at least ten times. V is TRBV28 and J is TRBJ2-7; 7 nucleotides align to TRBD1. The trim removed 4 bases at V and 4 bases at J, leaving 10 bases unmatched. Germline assignment: CDR1 MDHEN and CDR2 SYDVKM. The CDR3 is 15 residues long. The CDR3 DNA reads TGTGCCAGCAGTTCCCCCGGGACAGCGGCATACGAGCAGTACTTC. Its protein product is CASSSPGTAAYEQYF.

The rearrangement links TRBV3-1 to TRBJ1-4; a weak D match, TRBD1 (6 bases). Germline V gene data show CDR1 as LGHDT and CDR2 as YNNKEL (reference sequence). V gave up 4 bases and J gave up 0 bases, with 9 bases separating them. The CDR3 runs to 15 residues. This chain's CDR3 is CASSPTGPTNEKLFF. CDR3 nucleotide sequence: TGTGCCAGCAGCCCCACAGGGCCAACTAATGAAAAACTGTTTTTT.

This clonotype appeared a few times. The rearrangement joins TRBV30 to TRBJ2-1; perhaps TRBD1 as D (5 bases). V gave up 0 bases and J gave up 3 bases, with 9 bases separating them. Germline V gene data show CDR1 as GTSNPN and CDR2 as SVGIG (reference sequence). The CDR3 covers 14 residues. For the CDR3, the DNA is TGTGCCTGGAGTGTAGGGGTGTTCTACAATGAGCAGTTCTTC. This translates into CAWSVGVFYNEQFF.

As concerns this clonotype: This is likely a read error, given that the CDR3 carries no conserved phenylalanine or tryptophan at its end. V gene TRBV4-2 combines with J gene TRBJ2-1; D is unclear. Gene TRBJ2-7 matches the end of the DNA better, so the J call may be wrong. This CDR3 comprises 15 residues. Germline CDR1 and CDR2: LGHNA and YNFKEQ. CDR3 nucleotide sequence: TGTGCCAGCAGCCAAGAAAAAGGCACCCTTAACGAGCAGTACTAC. It is translated as CASSQEKGTLNEQYY.

The chain recombines TRBV4-3 with TRBJ2-7; 7 bases match TRBD1. The CDR3 spans 15 residues. J gave up 1 base and V 0 bases, and 3 bases lay outside the gene matches. The germline CDR1 and CDR2 sequences are LGHNA and YSLEER. The CDR3 here is CASSQENRGSYEQYF. DNA for the CDR3: TGCGCCAGCAGCCAAGAAAACAGGGGATCCTACGAGCAGTACTTC.

As DNA, the CDR3 is TGTGCCAGCAGCTCCTTCACAAGCAATGAGCAGTTCTTC. Protein: CASSSFTSNEQFF. The chain employs TRBV7-3 and TRBJ2-1; D is ambiguous. V was cut by 4 bases and J by 6 bases, with 10 bases left in between. The CDR3 is 13 residues long. Germline CDR1 reads SGHTA; CDR2 reads FQGTGA.

This clonotype occurred a few times. CDR3 in amino acids: CASSLSSPYTEAFF. CDR3 sequence (DNA): TGTGCCAGCAGTTTAAGTTCCCCATACACTGAAGCTTTCTTT. This sequence joins TRBV12-3 or TRBV12-4 and TRBJ1-1; no definite D call. The CDR3 extends over 14 amino acids. V shed 2 bases and J shed 3 bases, with 10 bases lying between them.

This clonotype was seen repeatedly, ten times or more. The V and J genes are TRBV27 and TRBJ2-7; perhaps D is TRBD1 or TRBD2 (5 bases each). Trimming removed 5 bases from V and 2 bases from J, with 19 bases in between. CDR3 length: 16 amino acids. Germline loops: CDR1 MNHEY, CDR2 SMNVEV (reference sequence). CDR3 sequence reads: CASSLPSGLPPYEQYF. CDR3 nucleotide sequence: TGTGCCAGCAGTCTACCATCGGGGCTTCCTCCCTACGAGCAGTACTTC.

The chain employs TRBV5-1 and TRBJ2-7, with no clear D. V was clipped by 1 base and J by 5 bases, with 16 bases between them. CDR3 length: 15 amino acids. Germline assignment: CDR1 SGHRS and CDR2 YFSETQ. The CDR3 loop is CASSLSRQVTNEQYF. The CDR3, as DNA: TGCGCCAGCAGCTTGAGTCGGCAGGTTACGAACGAGCAGTACTTC.

This clonotype was found a few times. The chain recombines TRBV28 with TRBJ1-2; 8 bases fit TRBD1. From germline, CDR1 is MDHEN and CDR2 SYDVKM. Germline trimming cut 5 bases from V and 4 bases from J; bases unmatched to any gene: 6. The CDR3 is 14 amino acids. CDR3 region: CASSKETGVYGYTF. CDR3 sequence (DNA): TGTGCCAGCAGTAAAGAGACAGGGGTCTATGGCTACACCTTC.

The chain couples TRBV19 to TRBJ2-7, with TRBD1 identical over 9 bases. V shed 3 bases, J shed 5 bases, and the junction held 11 bases outside the gene matches. The germline V gene encodes CDR1 LNHDA and CDR2 SQIVND (reference sequence). The CDR3 has 16 amino acids. The CDR3 protein is CASSMLQGQGSNEQYF. Here the CDR3 DNA reads TGTGCCAGTAGTATGTTGCAGGGACAGGGTTCCAACGAGCAGTACTTC.

A single count supports this clonotype. The rearrangement uses TRBV6-6 and TRBJ2-1; tentatively, D is TRBD1 (5 bases). V lost 4 bases and J 8 bases, leaving 15 bases between the germline ends. This CDR3 region has 14 residues. Per the germline V gene, CDR1 is MNHNY and CDR2 is SVGAGI (reference sequence). This CDR3 reads CASSSQGPIDEQFF. The CDR3 DNA reads TGTGCCAGCAGTTCGCAGGGTCCCATCGATGAGCAGTTCTTC.

The V call is TRBV6-5, the J call TRBJ1-1, with D perhaps TRBD1 (5 bases). This CDR3 has 13 amino acids. The germline gives CDR1 MNHEY, CDR2 SVGAGI. Trimming left V 6 bases short and J 1 base short, with 9 bases between. CDR3 in amino acids: CASRKTGNTEAFF. DNA for the CDR3: TGTGCCAGCAGGAAAACAGGGAACACTGAAGCTTTCTTT.